This T cell receptor beta chain was captured by sequencing in a study of shared clonotypes between healthy human individuals. The wider study: Per donor, three plates held CD4 naive cells, three held CD4 memory, two held CD8 naive and one held CD8 memory. Study findings and constraints: Memory subsets generally showed lower estimated richness than naive subsets.

A note on this clone: Its antigen is not identified. A far larger clone is one nucleotide away, so this likely arose from a read error.

The CDR3 totals 14 residues. Germline V gives CDR1 LNHNV, CDR2 YYDKDF (reference sequence). Investigators divided CD4+ cells into CD45RA+ naive and CD45RA-negative memory subsets. Authors' analysis steps: Filtering was not the same, since immunoSEQ gave junction-only sequences without quality scores. The data were produced by immunoSEQ multiplex PCR, yet TCRdb's version contains in-frame clones alone and is incomplete. Clone size and V and J calls were adopted from that table, with D and trimming inferred from the DNA. Among 700,000 or so clones, around 72% were seen once, and the ten largest hold around 2%.

The gene calls are TRBV15 and TRBJ1-4; 8 bases align to TRBD1. The material sequenced was memory CD4+ T cells sorted from blood. Sample subset: CD45RA-negative fraction. The sequence was obtained from a woman in her twenties or thirties in good health. CDR3 in amino acids: CAISRGQGNEKLFF. In DNA form, the CDR3 reads TGTGCCATCAGCAGAGGACAGGGAAATGAAAAACTGTTTTTT.